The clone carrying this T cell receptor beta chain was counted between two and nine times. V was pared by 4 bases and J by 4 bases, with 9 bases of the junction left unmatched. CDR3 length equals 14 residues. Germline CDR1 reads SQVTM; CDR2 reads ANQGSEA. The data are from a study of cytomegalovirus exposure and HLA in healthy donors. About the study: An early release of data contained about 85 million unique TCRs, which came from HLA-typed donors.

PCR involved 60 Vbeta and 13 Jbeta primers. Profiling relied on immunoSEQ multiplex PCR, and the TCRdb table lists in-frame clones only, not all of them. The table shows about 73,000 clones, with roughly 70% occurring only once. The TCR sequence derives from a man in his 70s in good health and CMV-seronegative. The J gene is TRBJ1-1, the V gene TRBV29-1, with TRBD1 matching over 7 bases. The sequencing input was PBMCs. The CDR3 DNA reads TGCAGCGTTGCTCGGGGCAGGGGGGCCACTGAAGCTTTCTTT. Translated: CSVARGRGATEAFF.